Listed below are T cell receptor beta chains from one sample, sequenced in a study of Ad26.COV2.S vaccination and SARS-CoV-2 variants. Clones were sequenced by immunoSEQ multiplex PCR, and TCRdb holds only the in-frame ones, with some missing. The repertoire holds about 400,000 clones, with about 89% as singletons. The sequences come from peripheral blood, collected in a trial of Ad26.COV2.S vaccine versus placebo. Every receptor here comes from a person between 18 and 60 years old who received the Ad26.COV2.S COVID-19 vaccine or a placebo. Both conserved end residues are part of each CDR3. Fields, in order: V gene, CDR3 length, clone size, CDR3 protein. Only part of the rows carry a size: once, few, many, or a class if the clone is expanded.

>TRBV5-4|14|NA
CASSFGTVQETQYF
>TRBV3-1/TRBV3-2|13|NA
CASTFGRYNEQFF
>TRBV7-2|14|NA
CASSLAGGDYGYTF
>TRBV4-1|14|NA
CASSPTTSGYEQYF
>TRBV7-2|17|NA
CASSYMTGGAGANVLTF
>TRBV28|17|NA
CASTTDPVGTRNYGYTF
>TRBV23-1|14|NA
CASSRSGITYEQYF
>TRBV12-3/TRBV12-4|13|few
CASSLKVGTEAFF
>TRBV6-4|13|NA
CASSARTGYGYTF
>TRBV5-6|14|NA
CASSLELGPYEQYF
>TRBV27|16|NA
CASSQARGSRGYEQYF
>TRBV3-1/TRBV3-2|21|NA
CASSQVMTGGRGRRLDNEQFF
>TRBV28|14|NA
CASSFDSGIYEQYF